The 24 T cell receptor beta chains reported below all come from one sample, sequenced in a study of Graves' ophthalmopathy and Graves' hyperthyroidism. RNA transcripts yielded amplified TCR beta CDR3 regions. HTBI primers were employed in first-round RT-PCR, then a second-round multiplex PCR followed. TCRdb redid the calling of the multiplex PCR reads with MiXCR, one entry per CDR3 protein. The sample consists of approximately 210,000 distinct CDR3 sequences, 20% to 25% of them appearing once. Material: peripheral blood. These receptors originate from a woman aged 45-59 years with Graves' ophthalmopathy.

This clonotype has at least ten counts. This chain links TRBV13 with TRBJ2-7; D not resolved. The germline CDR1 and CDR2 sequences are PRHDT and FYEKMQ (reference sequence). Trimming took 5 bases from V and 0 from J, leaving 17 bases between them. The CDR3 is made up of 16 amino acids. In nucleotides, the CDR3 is TGTGCCAGCAGCCCGAGCCCGGAAACGAGCTCCTACGAGCAGTACTTC. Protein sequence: CASSPSPETSSYEQYF.

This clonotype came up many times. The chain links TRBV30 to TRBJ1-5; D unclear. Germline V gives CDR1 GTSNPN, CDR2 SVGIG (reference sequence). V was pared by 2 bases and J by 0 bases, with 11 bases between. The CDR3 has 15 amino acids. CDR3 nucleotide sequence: TGTGCCTGGAGTCCCGACGCGTATAGCAATCAGCCCCAGCATTTT. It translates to CAWSPDAYSNQPQHF.

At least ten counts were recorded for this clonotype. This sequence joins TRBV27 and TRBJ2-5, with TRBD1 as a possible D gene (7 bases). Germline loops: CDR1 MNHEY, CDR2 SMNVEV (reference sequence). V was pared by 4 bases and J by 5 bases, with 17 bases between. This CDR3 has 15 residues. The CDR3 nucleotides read TGTGCCAGCAGTTCCAGCAGGGGGGCAGGGGAGACCCAGTACTTC. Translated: CASSSSRGAGETQYF.

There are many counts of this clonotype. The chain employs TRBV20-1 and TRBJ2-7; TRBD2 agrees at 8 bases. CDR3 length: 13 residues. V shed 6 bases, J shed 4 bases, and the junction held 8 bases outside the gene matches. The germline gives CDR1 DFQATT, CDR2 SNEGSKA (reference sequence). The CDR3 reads CSAGGGSGYEQYF. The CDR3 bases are TGCAGTGCCGGGGGGGGCTCCGGGTACGAGCAGTACTTC.

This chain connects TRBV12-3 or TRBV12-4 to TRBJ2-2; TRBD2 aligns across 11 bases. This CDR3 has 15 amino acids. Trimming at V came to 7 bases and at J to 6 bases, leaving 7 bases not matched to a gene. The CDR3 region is CASNPSGRISGELFF. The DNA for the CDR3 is TGTGCCAGCAACCCTAGCGGGAGGATCTCCGGGGAGCTGTTTTTT.

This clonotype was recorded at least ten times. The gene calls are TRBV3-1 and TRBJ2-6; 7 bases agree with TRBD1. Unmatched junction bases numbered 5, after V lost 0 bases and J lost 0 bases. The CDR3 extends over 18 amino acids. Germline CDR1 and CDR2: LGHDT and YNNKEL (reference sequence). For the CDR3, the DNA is TGTGCCAGCAGCCAAGACCCGACAGGGTTCTCTGGGGCCAACGTCCTGACTTTC. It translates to CASSQDPTGFSGANVLTF.

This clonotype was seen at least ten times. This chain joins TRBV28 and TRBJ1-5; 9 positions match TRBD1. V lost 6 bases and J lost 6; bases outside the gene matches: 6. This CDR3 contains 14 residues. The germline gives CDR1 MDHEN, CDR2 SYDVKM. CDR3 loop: CASRRQGDIQPQHF. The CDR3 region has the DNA TGTGCCAGCAGACGACAGGGGGATATTCAGCCCCAGCATTTT. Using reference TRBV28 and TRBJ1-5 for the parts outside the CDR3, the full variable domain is DVKVTQSSRYLVKRTGEKVFLECVQDMDHENMFWYRQDPGLGLRLIYFSYDVKMKEKGDIPEGYSVSREKKERFSLILESASTNQTSMYLCASRRQGDIQPQHFGDGTRLSIL.

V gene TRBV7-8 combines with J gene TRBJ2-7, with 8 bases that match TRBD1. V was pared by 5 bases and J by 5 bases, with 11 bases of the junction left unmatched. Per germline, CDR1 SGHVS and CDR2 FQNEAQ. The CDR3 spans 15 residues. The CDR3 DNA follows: TGTGCCAGCAGCCTCCAAGCCGGGACAGGTAACGAGCAGTACTTC. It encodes CASSLQAGTGNEQYF.

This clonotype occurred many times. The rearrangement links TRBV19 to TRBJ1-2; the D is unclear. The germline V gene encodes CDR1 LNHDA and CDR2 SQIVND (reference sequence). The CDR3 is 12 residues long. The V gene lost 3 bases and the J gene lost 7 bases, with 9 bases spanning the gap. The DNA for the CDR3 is TGTGCCAGTAGTATCCAAGCCTCTGGCTACACCTTC. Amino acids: CASSIQASGYTF.

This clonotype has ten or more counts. The CDR3 DNA follows: TGTGCCAGCAGTGAAGCAACTAGCGGGGCAGTCTACGAGCAGTACTTC. This codes for CASSEATSGAVYEQYF. This chain connects TRBV6-1 to TRBJ2-7; 10 nucleotides match TRBD2. The CDR3 covers 16 residues. V shed 0 bases, J shed 3 bases, and the junction held 5 bases outside the gene matches. Germline V gene sequence: CDR1 MNHNS, CDR2 SASEGT.

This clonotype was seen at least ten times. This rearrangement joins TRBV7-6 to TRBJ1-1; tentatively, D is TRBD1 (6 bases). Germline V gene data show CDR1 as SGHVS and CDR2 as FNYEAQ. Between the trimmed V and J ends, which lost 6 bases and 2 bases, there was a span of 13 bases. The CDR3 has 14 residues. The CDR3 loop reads CASRKGGANTEAFF. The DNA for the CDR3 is TGTGCCAGCAGGAAGGGGGGGGCAAACACTGAAGCTTTCTTT.

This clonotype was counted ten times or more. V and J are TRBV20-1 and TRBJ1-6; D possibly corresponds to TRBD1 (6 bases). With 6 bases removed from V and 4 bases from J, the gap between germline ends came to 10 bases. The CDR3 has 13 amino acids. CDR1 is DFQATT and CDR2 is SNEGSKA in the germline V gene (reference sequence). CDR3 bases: TGCAGTGCGCGAGGGGGTTATAATTCACCCCTCCACTTT. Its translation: CSARGGYNSPLHF.

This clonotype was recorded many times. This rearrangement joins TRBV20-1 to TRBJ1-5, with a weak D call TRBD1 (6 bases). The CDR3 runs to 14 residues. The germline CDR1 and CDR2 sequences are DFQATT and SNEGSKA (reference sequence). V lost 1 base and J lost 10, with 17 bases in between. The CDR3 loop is CSARGDRSGEPQHF. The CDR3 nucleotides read TGCAGTGCTAGAGGAGACAGGTCGGGGGAACCCCAGCATTTT.

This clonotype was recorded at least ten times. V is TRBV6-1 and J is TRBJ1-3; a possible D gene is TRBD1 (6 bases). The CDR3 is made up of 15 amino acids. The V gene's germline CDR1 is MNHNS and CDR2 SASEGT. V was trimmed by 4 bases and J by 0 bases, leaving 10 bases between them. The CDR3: CASSAGQNSGNTIYF. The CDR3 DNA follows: TGTGCCAGCAGTGCCGGACAGAACTCTGGAAACACCATATATTTT.

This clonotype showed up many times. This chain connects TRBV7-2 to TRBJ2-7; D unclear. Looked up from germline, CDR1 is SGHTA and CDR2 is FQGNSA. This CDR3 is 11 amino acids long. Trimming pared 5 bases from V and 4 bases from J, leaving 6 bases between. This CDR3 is CASSTHYEQYF. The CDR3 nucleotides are TGTGCCAGCAGCACTCATTACGAGCAGTACTTC.

The CDR3 bases are TGTGCCAGCAGCCAAAGCCTACTACGGGACACATCCTACGAGCAGTACTTC. It specifies CASSQSLLRDTSYEQYF. The chain uses TRBV3-1 and TRBJ2-7, with D possibly TRBD1 on 6 matching bases. This CDR3 has 17 residues. Trimming removed 2 bases from V and 1 base from J, with 18 bases in between. Germline CDR1 LGHDT, CDR2 YNNKEL (reference sequence).

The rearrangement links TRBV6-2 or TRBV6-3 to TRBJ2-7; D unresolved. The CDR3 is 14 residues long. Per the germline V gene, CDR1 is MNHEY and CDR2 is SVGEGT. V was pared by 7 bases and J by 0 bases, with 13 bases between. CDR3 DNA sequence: TGTGCCAGCATTTCGGACGGAACCTCCTACGAGCAGTACTTC. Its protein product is CASISDGTSYEQYF.

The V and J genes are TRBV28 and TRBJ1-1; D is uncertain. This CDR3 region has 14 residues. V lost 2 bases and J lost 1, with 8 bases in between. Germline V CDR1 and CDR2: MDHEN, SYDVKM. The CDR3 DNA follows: TGTGCCAGCAGTTTACAATACCGGAACACTGAAGCTTTCTTT. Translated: CASSLQYRNTEAFF.

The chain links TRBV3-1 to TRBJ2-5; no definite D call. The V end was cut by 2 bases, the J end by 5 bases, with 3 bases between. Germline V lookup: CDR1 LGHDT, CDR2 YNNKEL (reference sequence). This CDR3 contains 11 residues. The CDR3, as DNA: TGTGCCAGCAGCCAACTGGAGACCCAGTACTTC. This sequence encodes CASSQLETQYF.

The DNA for the CDR3 is TGTGCCAGCTATCCTGACCCGGGACAGGGGACCACCGGGGAGCTGTTTTTT. It encodes CASYPDPGQGTTGELFF. V and J are TRBV6-1 and TRBJ2-2; 10 nucleotides align to TRBD1. V lost 8 bases, J lost 4 bases, and 13 bases stayed unmatched. Germline V lookup: CDR1 MNHNS, CDR2 SASEGT. This CDR3 is built from 17 residues.

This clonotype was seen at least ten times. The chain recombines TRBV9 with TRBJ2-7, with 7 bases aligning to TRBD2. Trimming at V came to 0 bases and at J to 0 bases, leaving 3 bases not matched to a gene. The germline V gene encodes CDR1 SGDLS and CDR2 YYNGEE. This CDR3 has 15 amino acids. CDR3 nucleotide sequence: TGTGCCAGCAGCGTAGCGGGCGGGAGCTCCTACGAGCAGTACTTC. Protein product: CASSVAGGSSYEQYF.

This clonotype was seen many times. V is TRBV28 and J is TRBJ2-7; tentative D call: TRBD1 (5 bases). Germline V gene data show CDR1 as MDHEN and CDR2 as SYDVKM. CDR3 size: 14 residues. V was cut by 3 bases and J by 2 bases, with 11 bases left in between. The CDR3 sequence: CASSLQGFPYEQYF. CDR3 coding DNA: TGTGCCAGCAGTTTGCAGGGATTCCCCTACGAGCAGTACTTC.

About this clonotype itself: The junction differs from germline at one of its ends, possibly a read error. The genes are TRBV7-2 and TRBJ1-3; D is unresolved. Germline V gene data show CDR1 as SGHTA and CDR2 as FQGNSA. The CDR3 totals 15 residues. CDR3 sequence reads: CASSFSLGSGNTISF. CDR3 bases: TGTGCCAGCAGCTTCAGTCTGGGGTCGGGAAACACCATATCTTTT.

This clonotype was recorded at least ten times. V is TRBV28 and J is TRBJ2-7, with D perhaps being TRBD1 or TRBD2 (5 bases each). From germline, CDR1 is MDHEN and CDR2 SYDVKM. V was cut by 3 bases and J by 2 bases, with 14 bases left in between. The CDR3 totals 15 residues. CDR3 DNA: TGTGCCAGCAGTTTTTGGGGCGGAGGCACCTACGAGCAGTACTTC. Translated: CASSFWGGGTYEQYF. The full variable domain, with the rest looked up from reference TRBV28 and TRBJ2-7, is DVKVTQSSRYLVKRTGEKVFLECVQDMDHENMFWYRQDPGLGLRLIYFSYDVKMKEKGDIPEGYSVSREKKERFSLILESASTNQTSMYLCASSFWGGGTYEQYFGPGTRLTVT.